A single sample is the source of the 8 T cell receptor beta chains below, sequenced in a study of blood T cell repertoires in COVID-19 (dated by TCRdb to 2020 to 2022). The library was generated by the immunoSEQ multiplex PCR assay. What TCRdb holds here is the immuneACCESS table cut down to in-frame rearrangements. Part of the clones is not present; checked against another copy, under half of the missing clones reflect an unresolved V gene, and the others are unexplained. The sample table holds 250,000 to 300,000 clones, of which approximately 82% were seen once. Of the sample, about 5% is held by the ten largest clones. The specimen sequenced was peripheral blood. The receptors here all came from a man in his 60s who had recovered from COVID-19.

Here the CDR3 DNA reads TGTGCCAGCCAATCCGAGCTCTATAATTCACCCCTCCACTTT. Translation gives CASQSELYNSPLHF. This chain connects TRBV7-9 to TRBJ1-6; D remains unclear. Trimming took off 8 bases at V and 3 bases at J, with 11 bases between the two ends. CDR3 length: 14 residues. Germline CDR1 reads SEHNR; CDR2 reads FQNEAQ (reference sequence).

This chain uses TRBV29-1 with TRBJ1-2; 8 bases fit TRBD1. The CDR3 extends over 13 amino acids. The J segment lost 9 bases and the V segment lost 6 bases, leaving 12 bases of the junction unmatched. Germline-derived CDR1 and CDR2 are SQVTM and ANQGSEA. CDR3 DNA sequence: TGCAGCGTGGGGACAGGTTTGCAAACACGCTACACCTTC. This gives the protein CSVGTGLQTRYTF. Supplemented by reference TRBV29-1 and TRBJ1-2, the full variable domain reads SAVISQKPSRDICQRGTSLTIQCQVDSQVTMMFWYRQQPGQSLTLIATANQGSEATYESGFVIDKFPISRPNLTFSTLTVSNMSPEDSSIYLCSVGTGLQTRYTFGSGTRLTVV.

The chain has TRBV12-3 or TRBV12-4 and TRBJ1-2; no firm D call. V lost 6 bases to trimming and J lost 4 bases, with 12 bases between them. CDR3 length: 13 amino acids. CDR3 in amino acids: CASRETAGYGYTF. CDR3 DNA: TGTGCCAGCAGGGAAACAGCGGGCTATGGCTACACCTTC.

DNA of the CDR3: TGTGCCAGCAGCCCAATCCCCAATGAGCAGTTCTTC. Protein product: CASSPIPNEQFF. The chain uses TRBV9 and TRBJ2-1; D is ambiguous. The V end lost 4 bases, the J end lost 6 bases, and 8 bases lay between the germline ends. Germline V CDR1 and CDR2: SGDLS, YYNGEE. The CDR3 runs 12 residues.

This clone is a singleton in its sample. The chain combines TRBV4-1 with TRBJ1-6; D gene uncertain. Per the germline V gene, CDR1 is MGHRA and CDR2 is YSYEKL. V was shortened by 2 bases and J by 3 bases, with 8 bases between the two germline ends. This CDR3 has 15 residues. As DNA, the CDR3 is TGCGCCAGCAGCCAAACCGGGAACTATAATTCACCCCTCCACTTT. Its protein is CASSQTGNYNSPLHF.

The rearrangement uses TRBV5-1 and TRBJ1-5; 9 nucleotides align to TRBD1. Per germline, CDR1 SGHRS and CDR2 YFSETQ. V was pared by 1 base and J by 0 bases, with 23 bases of the junction left unmatched. The length of the CDR3 is 23 residues. The CDR3: CASSLPGGGLLQGAPYSNQPQHF. The DNA for the CDR3 is TGCGCCAGCAGCTTGCCGGGGGGGGGCCTCCTACAGGGGGCCCCCTATAGCAATCAGCCCCAGCATTTT.

Regarding this clone: Other nucleotide sequences from this sample produce the same CDR3. The chain has TRBV5-1 and TRBJ2-3; TRBD1 is a possible D gene (5 bases). Trimming removed 4 bases at V and 3 bases at J, with 9 bases between. CDR3 length equals 13 residues. Germline V gives CDR1 SGHRS, CDR2 YFSETQ. CDR3 nucleotide sequence: TGCGCCAGCAGCCTAGGACAAACAGATACGCAGTATTTT. Translation: CASSLGQTDTQYF.

The rearrangement joins TRBV6-5 to TRBJ2-7; 8 nucleotides line up with TRBD2. Germline CDR1 and CDR2: MNHEY and SVGAGI. Trimming cost V 0 bases and J 2 bases; bases outside gene matches: 6. The CDR3 covers 16 residues. The CDR3 DNA sequence: TGTGCCAGCAGTTACTCGGAGCGGGAGTTAACCTACGAGCAGTACTTC. Its translation is CASSYSERELTYEQYF.